The rows below give T cell receptor beta chains drawn from one sample of a study of shared clonotypes between healthy human individuals. Here immunoSEQ multiplex PCR was the method, and the copy in TCRdb shows in-frame clones only, minus some. The sample includes around 2,000,000 clones, roughly 95% seen only once; the top ten take 0.13%. The sample taken for sequencing was naive CD4+ T cells sorted from blood. Receptors originate from a man younger than 35 in good health. CDR3s include the opening cysteine and the closing phenylalanine or tryptophan. The D gene is left open where the match is weak. Rows give clone size only sometimes, using once, few, many, or a class for an expanded clone.

clone size: .
J gene: TRBJ1-2
V gene: TRBV28
D gene: .
CDR3 protein: CASFLRTPTNYGYTF
CDR3 DNA: TGTGCCAGCTTCTTAAGGACGCCCACTAACTATGGCTACACCTTC

clone size: .
J gene: TRBJ1-6
V gene: TRBV28
D gene: .
CDR3 protein: CASSYDSPLHF
CDR3 DNA: TGTGCCAGCAGTTATGATTCACCCCTCCACTTT

clone size: .
J gene: TRBJ2-1
V gene: TRBV29-1
D gene: .
CDR3 protein: CSVEDLLGTTSYNEQFF
CDR3 DNA: TGCAGCGTTGAAGATCTTCTAGGGACGACCTCCTACAATGAGCAGTTCTTC

clone size: .
J gene: TRBJ2-7
V gene: TRBV9
D gene: TRBD2
CDR3 protein: CASSLKGGTGEQYF
CDR3 DNA: TGTGCCAGCAGCCTAAAGGGAGGGACTGGCGAGCAGTACTTC

clone size: .
J gene: TRBJ1-6
V gene: TRBV2
D gene: TRBD1
CDR3 protein: CAGCRGLQNSPLHF
CDR3 DNA: TGTGCCGGGTGTAGGGGGCTCCAAAACTCACCCCTCCACTTT

clone size: once
J gene: TRBJ1-2
V gene: TRBV6-6
D gene: .
CDR3 protein: CASSYSDRGLDGYTF
CDR3 DNA: TGTGCCAGCAGTTACTCGGATCGGGGCTTGGATGGCTACACCTTC

clone size: .
J gene: TRBJ1-5
V gene: TRBV7-3
D gene: TRBD1
CDR3 protein: CAPTGAGGAGSNQPQHF
CDR3 DNA: TGTGCCCCCACCGGGGCAGGGGGCGCGGGGAGCAATCAGCCCCAGCATTTT

clone size: .
J gene: TRBJ2-5
V gene: TRBV5-4
D gene: TRBD2
CDR3 protein: CASRQIPSGPNEETQYF
CDR3 DNA: TGTGCCAGCCGGCAAATTCCTAGCGGGCCAAACGAGGAGACCCAGTACTTC

clone size: .
J gene: TRBJ2-2
V gene: TRBV28
D gene: TRBD2
CDR3 protein: CASSLFGGGANTGELFF
CDR3 DNA: TGTGCCAGCAGTTTATTCGGCGGGGGAGCGAACACCGGGGAGCTGTTTTTT

clone size: .
J gene: TRBJ1-2
V gene: TRBV10-3
D gene: .
CDR3 protein: CAISESSGGPVYGYTF
CDR3 DNA: TGTGCCATCAGTGAGTCGTCGGGGGGGCCTGTCTATGGCTACACCTTC

clone size: .
J gene: TRBJ1-2
V gene: TRBV10-3
D gene: .
CDR3 protein: CAISESPTRRTF
CDR3 DNA: TGTGCCATCAGTGAGTCGCCAACCCGCCGTACCTTT

clone size: .
J gene: TRBJ2-5
V gene: TRBV9
D gene: .
CDR3 protein: CASSVDPRRGTQYF
CDR3 DNA: TGTGCCAGCAGCGTAGATCCCAGGAGGGGGACCCAGTACTTC

clone size: .
J gene: TRBJ2-7
V gene: TRBV9
D gene: TRBD1
CDR3 protein: CASSPGQGAGSGYEQYF
CDR3 DNA: TGTGCCAGCAGTCCCGGACAGGGGGCCGGCTCGGGCTACGAGCAGTACTTC

clone size: .
J gene: TRBJ2-3
V gene: TRBV2
D gene: .
CDR3 protein: CASSVAGTDTQYF
CDR3 DNA: TGTGCCAGCAGTGTTGCAGGCACAGATACGCAGTATTTT

clone size: .
J gene: TRBJ1-1
V gene: TRBV10-3
D gene: .
CDR3 protein: CAISSGVAEAFF
CDR3 DNA: TGTGCCATCAGTTCCGGAGTAGCTGAAGCTTTCTTT

clone size: .
J gene: TRBJ2-1
V gene: TRBV6-5
D gene: TRBD2
CDR3 protein: CASSHLADEQFF
CDR3 DNA: TGTGCCAGCAGCCACCTAGCGGATGAGCAGTTCTTC

clone size: .
J gene: TRBJ2-1
V gene: TRBV27
D gene: TRBD2
CDR3 protein: CASSSRVRLAGANEQFF
CDR3 DNA: TGTGCCAGCAGTTCAAGGGTAAGGCTAGCGGGGGCCAATGAGCAGTTCTTC

clone size: .
J gene: TRBJ2-1
V gene: TRBV10-3
D gene: .
CDR3 protein: CAISERGGGAYNEQFF
CDR3 DNA: TGTGCCATCAGTGAGCGAGGAGGGGGCGCCTACAATGAGCAGTTCTTC

clone size: .
J gene: TRBJ2-4
V gene: TRBV19
D gene: TRBD2
CDR3 protein: CASHGTSENIQYF
CDR3 DNA: TGTGCCAGCCATGGGACTAGCGAAAACATTCAGTACTTC

clone size: .
J gene: TRBJ2-7
V gene: TRBV7-9
D gene: .
CDR3 protein: CASSLLTARGGEQYF
CDR3 DNA: TGTGCCAGCAGCTTACTCACCGCCAGGGGCGGAGAGCAGTACTTC

clone size: .
J gene: TRBJ2-2
V gene: TRBV19
D gene: .
CDR3 protein: CASSIPSRAGELFF
CDR3 DNA: TGTGCCAGTAGTATCCCCTCACGGGCCGGGGAGCTGTTTTTT

clone size: .
J gene: TRBJ2-2
V gene: TRBV6-1
D gene: TRBD2
CDR3 protein: CASSLALAGTGELFF
CDR3 DNA: TGTGCCAGCAGCCTGGCTCTAGCGGGGACCGGGGAGCTGTTTTTT

clone size: .
J gene: TRBJ1-5
V gene: TRBV28
D gene: .
CDR3 protein: CASSLWDPSNQPQHF
CDR3 DNA: TGTGCCAGCAGTTTATGGGACCCGAGCAATCAGCCCCAGCATTTT

clone size: .
J gene: TRBJ2-3
V gene: TRBV7-9
D gene: TRBD1
CDR3 protein: CASSLRTGEADTQYF
CDR3 DNA: TGTGCCAGCAGCTTAAGGACAGGAGAAGCAGATACGCAGTATTTT

clone size: .
J gene: TRBJ1-1
V gene: TRBV5-1
D gene: .
CDR3 protein: CASSGNRAGTEAFF
CDR3 DNA: TGCGCCAGCAGCGGGAACAGGGCAGGCACTGAAGCTTTCTTT

clone size: .
J gene: TRBJ1-2
V gene: TRBV28
D gene: .
CDR3 protein: CASSPTPRAGDYGYTF
CDR3 DNA: TGTGCCAGCAGTCCTACCCCTAGGGCAGGCGACTATGGCTACACCTTC

clone size: .
J gene: TRBJ2-3
V gene: TRBV29-1
D gene: TRBD2
CDR3 protein: CSVGRTSGSFTDTQYF
CDR3 DNA: TGCAGCGTCGGGCGGACTAGCGGGAGTTTCACAGATACGCAGTATTTT

clone size: .
J gene: TRBJ2-1
V gene: TRBV7-3
D gene: TRBD2
CDR3 protein: CASSPKRGGGNEQFF
CDR3 DNA: TGTGCCAGCAGCCCGAAGCGGGGCGGGGGCAATGAGCAGTTCTTC

clone size: .
J gene: TRBJ1-2
V gene: TRBV6-6
D gene: .
CDR3 protein: CASSPTGFYGYTF
CDR3 DNA: TGTGCCAGCAGTCCTACCGGATTCTATGGCTACACCTTC

clone size: once
J gene: TRBJ2-3
V gene: TRBV14
D gene: .
CDR3 protein: CASSQARPSTDTQYF
CDR3 DNA: TGTGCCAGCAGCCAAGCGAGACCAAGCACAGATACGCAGTATTTT

clone size: .
J gene: TRBJ2-5
V gene: TRBV18
D gene: .
CDR3 protein: CASSPRYSERGTQYF
CDR3 DNA: TGTGCCAGCTCACCACGTTACTCCGAGAGGGGGACCCAGTACTTC

clone size: .
J gene: TRBJ2-7
V gene: TRBV11-2
D gene: TRBD1
CDR3 protein: CASSSDRVWTYEQYF
CDR3 DNA: TGTGCCAGCAGCTCGGACAGGGTATGGACCTACGAGCAGTACTTC

clone size: .
J gene: TRBJ2-3
V gene: TRBV7-8
D gene: TRBD1
CDR3 protein: CASSFGTVDTQYF
CDR3 DNA: TGTGCCAGCAGCTTCGGGACAGTGGATACGCAGTATTTT

clone size: .
J gene: TRBJ2-3
V gene: TRBV7-2
D gene: .
CDR3 protein: CASSLALVPDTQYF
CDR3 DNA: TGTGCCAGCAGCTTAGCGCTAGTTCCCGATACGCAGTATTTT